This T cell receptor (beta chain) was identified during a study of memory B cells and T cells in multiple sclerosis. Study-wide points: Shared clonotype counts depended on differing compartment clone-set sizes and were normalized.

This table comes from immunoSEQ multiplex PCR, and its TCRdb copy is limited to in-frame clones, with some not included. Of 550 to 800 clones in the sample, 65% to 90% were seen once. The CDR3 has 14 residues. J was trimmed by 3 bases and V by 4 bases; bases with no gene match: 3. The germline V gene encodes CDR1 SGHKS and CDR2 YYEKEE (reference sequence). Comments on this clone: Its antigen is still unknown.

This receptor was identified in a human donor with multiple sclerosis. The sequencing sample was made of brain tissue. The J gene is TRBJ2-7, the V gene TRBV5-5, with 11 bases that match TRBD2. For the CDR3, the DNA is TGTGCCAGCAGCGTGACTAGCGGGATCTACGAGCAGTACTTC. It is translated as CASSVTSGIYEQYF. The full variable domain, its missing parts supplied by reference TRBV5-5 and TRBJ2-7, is DAGVTQSPTHLIKTRGQQVTLRCSPISGHKSVSWYQQVLGQGPQFIFQYYEKEERGRGNFPDRFSARQFPNYSSELNVNALLLGDSALYLCASSVTSGIYEQYFGPGTRLTVT.